Presented here are 24 T cell receptor beta chains from one specimen sequenced in a study of T cell clones after liver transplantation. Profiling relied on immunoSEQ multiplex PCR, and the TCRdb table lists in-frame clones only, not all of them. The data hold roughly 50,000 clones, with less than 85% observed a single time. The sequencing here drew on CD4+ T cells from blood, taken before liver transplant. The origin of the receptors is a human donor who received a liver transplant.

This clone was found once. The chain carries TRBV5-6 and TRBJ1-5, with D possibly TRBD1 on 6 matching bases. V dropped 4 bases and J dropped 0 bases, with 11 bases sitting between them. The CDR3 length is 15 residues. The germline CDR1 and CDR2 sequences are SGHDT and YYEEEE. The CDR3: CASSLDRYSNQPQHF. The CDR3 bases are TGTGCCAGCAGCCTAGACAGGTATAGCAATCAGCCCCAGCATTTT.

A few counts support this clone. V and J are TRBV5-5 and TRBJ1-1; no firm D call. The V and J ends lost 2 bases and 4 bases respectively, with 9 bases between them. Germline V gene data show CDR1 as SGHKS and CDR2 as YYEKEE (reference sequence). The CDR3 is 13 amino acids. The CDR3, as DNA: TGTGCCAGCAGCTTATTTGAACCCACTGAAGCTTTCTTT. It is translated as CASSLFEPTEAFF.

In this sample, this clone turned up once. The chain joins TRBV13 to TRBJ2-1, with 10 bases identical to TRBD2. Germline CDR1 PRHDT, CDR2 FYEKMQ (reference sequence). The junction had 7 bases not matched to a gene; V was cut back by 4 bases and J by 7 bases. The CDR3 consists of 15 residues. This CDR3 is CASSYQAGGPNEQFF. The CDR3 bases are TGTGCCAGCAGCTACCAAGCGGGGGGGCCAAATGAGCAGTTCTTC.

The chain has TRBV7-2 and TRBJ1-5; 9 bases fit TRBD1. Germline trimming cut 3 bases from V and 5 bases from J; bases unmatched to any gene: 5. The germline V gene has CDR1 SGHTA and CDR2 FQGNSA. This CDR3 contains 15 residues. CDR3 sequence reads: CASSLNRGRDQPQHF. CDR3 bases: TGTGCCAGCAGCTTGAACAGGGGGCGTGATCAGCCCCAGCATTTT.

The chain combines TRBV10-3 with TRBJ1-3; D may be TRBD1 (6 bases). CDR3 size: 17 residues. Trimming left V 9 bases short and J 0 bases short, with 21 bases between. The germline V gene has CDR1 ENHRY and CDR2 SYGVKD. The CDR3 coding sequence is TGTGCCATAAGCCCAGGGGAAGGGAGACGCTCTGGAAACACCATATATTTT. It codes for CAISPGEGRRSGNTIYF.

The chain couples TRBV19 to TRBJ1-5; no reliable D call. In germline, CDR1 is LNHDA, CDR2 SQIVND (reference sequence). V lost 0 bases and J lost 0, with 12 bases in between. This CDR3 region has 17 residues. This CDR3 reads CASSIERGVDSNQPQHF. The CDR3 nucleotides are TGTGCCAGTAGTATAGAGAGAGGAGTCGATAGCAATCAGCCCCAGCATTTT.

The chain recombines TRBV9 with TRBJ2-4; the D gene is possibly TRBD2 (6 bases). Germline values: CDR1 SGDLS, CDR2 YYNGEE. The CDR3 consists of 14 residues. The V end lost 3 bases, the J end lost 8 bases, and 15 bases lay between the germline ends. The CDR3 DNA is TGTGCCAGCAGCGGCCTGACGACGGGGGACATTCAGTACTTC. Amino acids: CASSGLTTGDIQYF. The whole variable domain, remainder taken from reference TRBV9 and TRBJ2-4, is DSGVTQTPKHLITATGQRVTLRCSPRSGDLSVYWYQQSLDQGLQFLIQYYNGEERAKGNILERFSAQQFPDLHSELNLSSLELGDSALYFCASSGLTTGDIQYFGAGTRLSVL.

V is TRBV5-6 and J is TRBJ1-5; maybe TRBD1 (5 bases). Trimming left V 4 bases short and J 6 bases short, with 14 bases between. The CDR3 length is 14 residues. CDR1 and CDR2 (germline): SGHDT, YYEEEE. CDR3 sequence: CASSPGQGTQPQHF. The CDR3 nucleotides are TGTGCCAGCAGCCCGGGTCAGGGAACTCAGCCCCAGCATTTT.

This clone has just a few counts. This sequence joins TRBV4-2 and TRBJ2-1, with TRBD2 identical over 12 bases. The germline V gene encodes CDR1 LGHNA and CDR2 YNFKEQ. V trimming: 5 bases; J trimming: 6 bases; junction bases outside the gene matches: 8. There are 16 residues in the CDR3. CDR3 amino acids: CASSSAASGGANEQFF. In DNA form, the CDR3 reads TGTGCCAGCAGCTCAGCCGCTAGCGGGGGGGCCAATGAGCAGTTCTTC.

This clone has only a few counts. V gene TRBV25-1 combines with J gene TRBJ1-2; 7 nucleotides agree with TRBD1. This CDR3 comprises 13 residues. In germline, CDR1 is MGHDK, CDR2 SYGVNS. V was clipped by 10 bases and J by 2 bases; unmatched bases: 7. The CDR3 DNA reads as TGTGCCACCCAGGGGGTGGGAAACTATGGCTACACCTTC. It codes for CATQGVGNYGYTF.

This chain joins TRBV6-1 and TRBJ1-4; D unresolved. The CDR3 loop spans 16 amino acids. The germline CDR1 and CDR2 sequences are MNHNS and SASEGT. Trimming cost V 4 bases and J 0 bases, with 12 bases left between them. CDR3 sequence reads: CASSGLWGATNEKLFF. As DNA, the CDR3 is TGTGCCAGCAGTGGGCTCTGGGGAGCAACTAATGAAAAACTGTTTTTT.

This clone was found once. The J gene is TRBJ2-5, the V gene TRBV7-2; possible D gene TRBD1, 6 bases. Germline V lookup: CDR1 SGHTA, CDR2 FQGNSA. The V end was cut by 6 bases, the J end by 7 bases, with 15 bases between. The CDR3 is 13 amino acids. In DNA, the CDR3 is TGTGCCAGCAGTCTAGACCGAGGGGGGACCCAGTACTTC. Translation: CASSLDRGGTQYF.

The genes are TRBV10-3 and TRBJ1-2; D is possibly TRBD1 (5 bases). The V end lost 2 bases, the J end lost 5 bases, and 9 bases lay between the germline ends. The CDR3 totals 13 residues. From germline, CDR1 is ENHRY and CDR2 SYGVKD. CDR3 loop: CAISEGREYGYTF. CDR3 DNA: TGTGCCATCAGTGAGGGCAGGGAATATGGCTACACCTTC.

The chain links TRBV5-6 to TRBJ2-2, with 15 nucleotides matching TRBD2. Germline CDR1 reads SGHDT; CDR2 reads YYEEEE. The trim removed 1 base at V and 6 bases at J, leaving 4 bases unmatched. The CDR3 sequence is 17 residues long. This CDR3 reads CASSLRTSGRAPGELFF. Here the CDR3 DNA reads TGTGCCAGCAGCTTGCGGACTAGCGGGAGGGCCCCCGGGGAGCTGTTTTTT.

CDR3 protein: CASSNSGTQYF. The CDR3 DNA reads as TGTGCCAGCAGTAACAGTGGTACCCAGTACTTC. This chain uses TRBV28 with TRBJ2-5; no firm D call. The CDR3 loop spans 11 amino acids. Per germline, CDR1 MDHEN and CDR2 SYDVKM. Trimming stripped 5 bases from V and 8 bases from J, with 9 bases between.

The rearrangement joins TRBV7-9 to TRBJ1-2, with 8 bases that match TRBD1. Germline assignment: CDR1 SEHNR and CDR2 FQNEAQ (reference sequence). Unmatched junction bases numbered 6, after V lost 2 bases and J lost 7 bases. The CDR3 runs to 14 residues. CDR3 nucleotide sequence: TGTGCCAGCAGCTTAAACAGGGGGGTAGGTGGCTACACCTTC. This gives the protein CASSLNRGVGGYTF. Supplemented by reference TRBV7-9 and TRBJ1-2, the full variable domain reads DTGVSQNPRHKITKRGQNVTFRCDPISEHNRLYWYRQTLGQGPEFLTYFQNEAQLEKSRLLSDRFSAERPKGSFSTLEIQRTEQGDSAMYLCASSLNRGVGGYTFGSGTRLTVV.

V usage is TRBV5-4 and J usage is TRBJ1-2; 7 positions agree with TRBD1. The CDR3 totals 14 residues. Germline V gene sequence: CDR1 SGHNT, CDR2 YYREEE (reference sequence). V lost 1 base, J lost 4 bases, and 4 bases stayed unmatched. The CDR3 DNA follows: TGTGCCAGCAGCTTGAGACAGGGCAGCTATGGCTACACCTTC. Protein product: CASSLRQGSYGYTF.

The rearrangement links TRBV18 to TRBJ2-2, with 14 bases fitting TRBD2. There are 18 residues in the CDR3. After removal of 3 bases from V and 0 bases from J, the junction contained 3 bases not matched to a gene. Germline V gives CDR1 KGHSH, CDR2 LQKENI. The CDR3 nucleotides read TGTGCCAGCTCACCGCGACTAGCGGGGGGGACGAACACCGGGGAGCTGTTTTTT. It encodes CASSPRLAGGTNTGELFF.

V usage is TRBV7-6 and J usage is TRBJ2-3; possibly TRBD1 for D (5 bases). Trimming took 2 bases from V and 6 from J, leaving 15 bases between them. Germline V CDR1 and CDR2: SGHVS, FNYEAQ. The length of the CDR3 is 15 residues. The CDR3 DNA follows: TGTGCCAGCAGCTTAAGGAGTGGGGCCTCGGATACGCAGTATTTT. It specifies CASSLRSGASDTQYF.

The chain carries TRBV27 and TRBJ1-1; TRBD1 matches 9 bases. Germline assignment: CDR1 MNHEY and CDR2 SMNVEV (reference sequence). With V trimmed by 5 bases and J by 1 base, 5 bases remained unmatched. There are 15 residues in the CDR3. The CDR3, as DNA: TGTGCCAGCAGTAAGGGACAGGGACCGAACACTGAAGCTTTCTTT. Translation: CASSKGQGPNTEAFF.

This chain joins TRBV7-9 and TRBJ1-3; D might be TRBD1 (5 bases). The CDR3 totals 14 residues. V was pared by 5 bases and J by 0 bases, with 8 bases between. Germline V lookup: CDR1 SEHNR, CDR2 FQNEAQ (reference sequence). CDR3 protein: CASSRDSSGNTIYF. For the CDR3, the DNA is TGTGCCAGCAGCAGAGACAGCTCTGGAAACACCATATATTTT.

CDR3 nucleotides: TGCGCCAGCACGAGGGGGGCCTCCTACAATGAGCAGTTCTTC. Translated, it gives CASTRGASYNEQFF. J is TRBJ2-1 and V is TRBV5-1; TRBD1 or TRBD2 may be the D gene (6 bases each). This CDR3 has 14 residues. CDR1 is SGHRS, CDR2 YFSETQ, per germline. The V end was cut by 6 bases, the J end by 0 bases, with 10 bases between.

The chain has TRBV6-5 and TRBJ2-1; D is perhaps TRBD2 (6 bases). V was trimmed by 0 bases and J by 4 bases, leaving 10 bases between them. Germline CDR1 is MNHEY and CDR2 is SVGAGI. This CDR3 contains 15 residues. CDR3 in amino acids: CASSYSGLPYNEQFF. CDR3 in DNA: TGTGCCAGCAGTTACTCGGGACTCCCGTACAATGAGCAGTTCTTC.

The gene calls are TRBV5-1 and TRBJ2-2, with TRBD2 matching 7 bases. The trim removed 0 bases at V and 4 bases at J, leaving 3 bases unmatched. CDR3 size: 15 residues. Germline-derived CDR1 and CDR2 are SGHRS and YFSETQ. The DNA of the CDR3 is TGCGCCAGCAGCTTGGGGGTAGCGGGCACCGGGGAGCTGTTTTTT. Encoded protein: CASSLGVAGTGELFF.